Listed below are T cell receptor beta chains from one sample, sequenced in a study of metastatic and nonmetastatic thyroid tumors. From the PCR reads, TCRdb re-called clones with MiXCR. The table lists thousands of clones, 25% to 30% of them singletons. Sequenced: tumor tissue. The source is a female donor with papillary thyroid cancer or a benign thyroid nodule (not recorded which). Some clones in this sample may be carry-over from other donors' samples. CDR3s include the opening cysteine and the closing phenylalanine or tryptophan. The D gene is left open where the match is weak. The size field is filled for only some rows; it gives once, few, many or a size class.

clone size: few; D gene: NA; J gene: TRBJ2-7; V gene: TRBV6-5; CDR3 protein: CASSYSGGSYEQYF; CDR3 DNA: TGTGCCAGCAGTTACTCCGGCGGCTCCTACGAGCAGTACTTC
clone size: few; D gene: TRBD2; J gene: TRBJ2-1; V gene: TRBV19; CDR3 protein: CASSRVAGDYNEQFF; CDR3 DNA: TGTGCCAGTAGTAGGGTAGCGGGGGACTACAATGAGCAGTTCTTC
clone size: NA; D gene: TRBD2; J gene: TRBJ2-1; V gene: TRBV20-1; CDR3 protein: CSARDRLAGAYNEQFF; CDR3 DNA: TGCAGTGCTAGAGATCGGCTAGCGGGGGCGTACAATGAGCAGTTCTTC
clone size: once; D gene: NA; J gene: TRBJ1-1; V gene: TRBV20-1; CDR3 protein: CSARLWTPRNTEAFF; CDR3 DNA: TGCAGTGCTAGACTATGGACCCCGAGGAACACTGAAGCTTTCTTT
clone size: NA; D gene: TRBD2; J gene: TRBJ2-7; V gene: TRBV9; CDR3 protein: CASSGSTSGSYEQYF; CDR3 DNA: TGTGCCAGCAGCGGGTCGACTAGCGGGTCCTACGAGCAGTACTTC
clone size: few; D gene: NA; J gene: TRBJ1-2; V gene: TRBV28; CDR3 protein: CASSLGGGWGGYTF; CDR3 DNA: TGTGCCAGCAGCCTAGGCGGGGGTTGGGGTGGCTACACCTTC
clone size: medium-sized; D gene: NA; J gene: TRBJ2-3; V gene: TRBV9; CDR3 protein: CASSLEGGRADTQYF; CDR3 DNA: TGTGCCAGCAGCCTGGAAGGGGGGAGGGCAGATACGCAGTATTTT
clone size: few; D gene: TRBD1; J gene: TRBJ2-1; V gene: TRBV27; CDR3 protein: CASSPAGTGSDEQFF; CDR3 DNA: TGTGCCAGCAGTCCCGCCGGGACAGGGAGCGATGAGCAGTTCTTC
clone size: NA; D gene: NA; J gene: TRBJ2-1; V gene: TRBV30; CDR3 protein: CAWERRRGEQFF; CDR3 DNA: TGTGCCTGGGAACGCCGGCGGGGCGAGCAGTTCTTC
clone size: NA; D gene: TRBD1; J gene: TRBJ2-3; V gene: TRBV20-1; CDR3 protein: CSAETQGSTDTQYF; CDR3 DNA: TGCAGTGCCGAGACACAGGGGAGCACAGATACGCAGTATTTT
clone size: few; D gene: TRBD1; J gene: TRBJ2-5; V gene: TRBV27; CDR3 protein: CASRRTGGLGETQYF; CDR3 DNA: TGTGCCAGCCGACGTACAGGGGGGTTGGGGGAGACCCAGTACTTC
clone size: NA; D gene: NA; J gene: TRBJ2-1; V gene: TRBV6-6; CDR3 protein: CASSYSRLRAALKQFF; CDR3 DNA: TGTGCCAGCAGTTACTCGAGACTAAGAGCGGCCTTGAAGCAGTTCTTC
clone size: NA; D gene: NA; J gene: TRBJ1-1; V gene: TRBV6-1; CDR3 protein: CASRATVNTEAFF; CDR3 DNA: TGTGCCAGCAGGGCCACAGTTAACACTGAAGCTTTCTTT
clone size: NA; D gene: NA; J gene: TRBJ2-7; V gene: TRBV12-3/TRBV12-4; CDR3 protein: CASSDIRLGRYEQYF; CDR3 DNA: TGTGCCAGCAGCGATATCAGACTAGGGCGCTACGAGCAGTACTTC
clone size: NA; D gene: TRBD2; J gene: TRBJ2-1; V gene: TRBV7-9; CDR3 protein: CASSLEAGANNEQFF; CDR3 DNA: TGTGCCAGTTCCCTCGAGGCGGGAGCGAACAATGAGCAGTTCTTC
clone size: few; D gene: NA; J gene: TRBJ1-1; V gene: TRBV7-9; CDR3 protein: CASSSNTEAFF; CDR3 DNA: TGTGCCAGCAGCTCAAACACTGAAGCTTTCTTT
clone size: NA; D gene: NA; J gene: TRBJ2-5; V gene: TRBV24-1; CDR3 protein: CATRGPPGGQETQYF; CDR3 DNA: TGTGCCACCAGGGGCCCCCCCGGGGGCCAAGAGACCCAGTACTTC
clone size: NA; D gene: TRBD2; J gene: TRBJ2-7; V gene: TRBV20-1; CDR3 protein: CSARIRLAGSYEQYF; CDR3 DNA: TGCAGTGCTAGAATACGACTAGCGGGATCCTACGAGCAGTACTTC
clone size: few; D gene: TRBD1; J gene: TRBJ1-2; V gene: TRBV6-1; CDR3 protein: CASSGDRDYGYTF; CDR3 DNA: TGTGCCAGCAGTGGGGACAGGGACTATGGCTACACCTTC
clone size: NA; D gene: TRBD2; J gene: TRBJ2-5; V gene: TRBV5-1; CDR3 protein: CAITWTSAGQEARYF; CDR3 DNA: TGCGCCATCACTTGGACTAGCGCAGGTCAAGAGGCCCGGTACTTC
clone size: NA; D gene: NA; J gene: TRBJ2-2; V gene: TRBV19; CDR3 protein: CASSITSSTGELFF; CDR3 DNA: TGTGCCAGTAGTATAACTAGTAGCACCGGGGAGCTGTTTTTT
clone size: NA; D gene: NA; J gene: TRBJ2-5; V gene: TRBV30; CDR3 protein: CAWMGGGTVRETQYF; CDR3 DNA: TGTGCCTGGATGGGTGGCGGGACGGTCAGGGAGACCCAGTACTTC
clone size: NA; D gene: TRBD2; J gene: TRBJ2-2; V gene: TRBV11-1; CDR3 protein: CASSPPGGEGTGELFF; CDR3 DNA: TGTGCCAGCAGCCCACCGGGAGGGGAGGGCACCGGGGAGCTGTTTTTT
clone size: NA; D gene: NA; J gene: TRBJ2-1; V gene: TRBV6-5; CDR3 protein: CASSYLAGSYNEQFF; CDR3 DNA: TGTGCCAGCAGTTACTTGGCGGGGTCCTACAATGAGCAGTTCTTC
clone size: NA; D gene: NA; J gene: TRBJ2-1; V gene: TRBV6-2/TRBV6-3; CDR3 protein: CASGSGGGTSYNEQFF; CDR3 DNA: TGTGCCAGCGGCTCAGGCGGCGGGACCTCCTACAATGAGCAGTTCTTC
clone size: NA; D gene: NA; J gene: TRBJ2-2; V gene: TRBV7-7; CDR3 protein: CASRRGRNTGELFF; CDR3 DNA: TGTGCTAGCAGGCGGGGGCGGAACACCGGGGAGCTGTTTTTT
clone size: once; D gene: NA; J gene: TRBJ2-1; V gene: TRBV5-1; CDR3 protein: CASSLGELSEQFF; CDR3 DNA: TGCGCCAGCAGCTTGGGCGAGCTTAGTGAGCAGTTCTTC
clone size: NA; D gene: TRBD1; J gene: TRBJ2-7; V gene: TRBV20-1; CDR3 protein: CSAEGQGVKGEQYF; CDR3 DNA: TGCAGTGCGGAGGGACAGGGGGTGAAGGGAGAGCAGTACTTC
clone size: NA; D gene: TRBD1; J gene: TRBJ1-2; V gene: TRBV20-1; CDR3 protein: CSASGGQGANYGYTF; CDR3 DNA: TGCAGTGCCAGTGGAGGACAGGGGGCAAACTATGGCTACACCTTC
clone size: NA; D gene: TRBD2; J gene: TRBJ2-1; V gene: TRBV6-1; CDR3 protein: CASSRPYMAGGRYEQFF; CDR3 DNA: TGTGCCAGCAGCCGTCCCTATATGGCGGGAGGGCGATATGAGCAGTTCTTC
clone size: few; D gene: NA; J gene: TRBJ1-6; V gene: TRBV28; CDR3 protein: CASSLSGSGVHLHF; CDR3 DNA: TGTGCCAGCAGTTTATCGGGTTCGGGGGTTCACCTCCACTTT
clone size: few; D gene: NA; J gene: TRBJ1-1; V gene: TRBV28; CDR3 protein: CASSFGQFEEAFF; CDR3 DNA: TGTGCCAGCAGTTTTGGACAATTCGAGGAAGCTTTCTTT
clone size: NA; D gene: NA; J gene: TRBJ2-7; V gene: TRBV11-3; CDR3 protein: CASSSGPGNEQYF; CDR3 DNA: TGTGCCAGCAGTTCCGGGCCTGGGAACGAGCAGTACTTC
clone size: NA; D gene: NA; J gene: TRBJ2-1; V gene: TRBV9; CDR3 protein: CASSVGDTLNEQFF; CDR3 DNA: TGTGCCAGCAGCGTGGGGGACACGCTCAATGAGCAGTTCTTC
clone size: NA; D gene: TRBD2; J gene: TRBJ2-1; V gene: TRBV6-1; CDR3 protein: CASRLSGGYNEQFF; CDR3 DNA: TGTGCCAGCAGGTTAAGCGGGGGCTACAATGAGCAGTTCTTC
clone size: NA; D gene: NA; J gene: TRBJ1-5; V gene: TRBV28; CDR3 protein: CASSLGPVNQPQHF; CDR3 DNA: TGTGCCAGCAGTTTAGGGCCAGTCAATCAGCCCCAGCATTTT
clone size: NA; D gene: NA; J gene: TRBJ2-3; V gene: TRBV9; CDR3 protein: CASSAGTYSTDTQYF; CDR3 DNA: TGTGCCAGCAGCGCCGGGACATATAGCACAGATACGCAGTATTTT
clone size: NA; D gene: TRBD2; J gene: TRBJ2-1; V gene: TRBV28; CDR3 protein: CASKGSGIPPGYNEQFF; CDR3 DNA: TGTGCCAGCAAGGGTAGCGGGATTCCCCCGGGGTACAATGAGCAGTTCTTC
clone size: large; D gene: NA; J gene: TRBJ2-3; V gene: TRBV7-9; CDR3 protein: CASSSDTNTDTQYF; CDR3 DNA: TGTGCCAGCAGCTCAGACACAAACACAGATACGCAGTATTTT
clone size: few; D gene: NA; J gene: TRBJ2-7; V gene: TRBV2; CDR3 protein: CASRLWEYEQYF; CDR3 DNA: TGTGCCAGCAGGTTATGGGAATACGAGCAGTACTTC
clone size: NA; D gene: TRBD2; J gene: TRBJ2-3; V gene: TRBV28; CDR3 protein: CVSSTLAGGRHTDTQYF; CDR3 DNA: TGTGTTAGCAGTACTTTAGCGGGAGGGCGGCACACAGATACGCAGTATTTT